This passage covers 21 T cell receptor beta chains from one sample sequenced in a study of CDR3 diversity in severe acne (dated by TCRdb to between 2019 and 2020). Preparation of the library involved PCR. TCRdb records Illumina HiSeq 2000 as the sequencer. TCRdb took the public reads, trimmed them with fastp at Q25, ran MiXCR for clone calling and kept in-frame beta chains. Records with the same CDR3 protein are collapsed into one entry carrying the most frequent genes and DNA. A total of tens of thousands of distinct CDR3 sequences appear in this sample, 45% to 60% of them only once. Around an eighth of the sample belongs to the ten largest clones. Sequencing input: blood. The receptors originated from a male donor in good health, without acne.

The chain has TRBV29-1 and TRBJ1-1; D gene ambiguous. The germline CDR1 and CDR2 sequences are SQVTM and ANQGSEA. The CDR3 is 13 amino acids. The ends were cut back, 4 bases at V and 8 bases at J, with 17 bases in the middle. Here the CDR3 DNA reads TGCAGCGTTGGGCCTCGAAGTAGACAAGAAGCTTTCTTT. Its protein is CSVGPRSRQEAFF.

This clonotype was counted once. The V call is TRBV5-1, the J call TRBJ2-1; no definite D call. V lost 4 bases and J lost 0, with 5 bases in between. The CDR3 contains 13 residues. CDR1 and CDR2 (germline): SGHRS, YFSETQ. As DNA, the CDR3 is TGCGCCAGCAGCGAAAGCTCCTACAATGAGCAGTTCTTC. Its protein is CASSESSYNEQFF.

This chain joins TRBV6-5 and TRBJ2-2, with 8 bases aligning to TRBD1. V trimming: 7 bases; J trimming: 6 bases; junction bases outside the gene matches: 7. The CDR3 loop spans 14 amino acids. Germline V lookup: CDR1 MNHEY, CDR2 SVGAGI. The CDR3 spells CASTKTGAAGELFF. CDR3 DNA: TGTGCCAGCACCAAGACAGGGGCGGCCGGGGAGCTGTTTTTT.

The chain joins TRBV20-1 to TRBJ2-7, with 8 bases identical to TRBD2. Germline V gene lookup returns CDR1 DFQATT and CDR2 SNEGSKA (reference sequence). The CDR3 spans 13 residues. Trimming cost V 3 bases and J 4 bases; bases outside gene matches: 5. The CDR3 sequence is CSARPTSEYEQYF. The CDR3 DNA reads as TGCAGTGCTAGGCCGACTAGCGAGTACGAGCAGTACTTC.

For this clonotype: The CDR3 carries no conserved terminal phenylalanine or tryptophan, so it likely arises from a read error. No DNA is shown, since the ends of the CDR3 on it are uncertain; the CDR3 is the one TCRdb lists. The J gene is TRBJ2-5, the V gene TRBV27; TRBD1 is the table's D call and was not checked against the DNA. The CDR3 has 10 amino acids, counting both end residues. Germline CDR1 reads MNHEY; CDR2 reads SMNVEV (reference sequence). CDR3 sequence reads: CASSPTGPNY.

This clonotype turned up a few times. CDR3 region: CSVGGGDYGYTF. CDR3 nucleotides: TGCAGCGTTGGGGGGGGAGACTATGGCTACACCTTC. This chain uses TRBV29-1 with TRBJ1-2; tentatively, D is TRBD1 (5 bases). Trimming left V 4 bases short and J 3 bases short, with 9 bases between. The CDR3 covers 12 residues. The germline CDR1 and CDR2 sequences are SQVTM and ANQGSEA. Looking up the rest from reference TRBV29-1 and TRBJ1-2 gives the full variable domain: SAVISQKPSRDICQRGTSLTIQCQVDSQVTMMFWYRQQPGQSLTLIATANQGSEATYESGFVIDKFPISRPNLTFSTLTVSNMSPEDSSIYLCSVGGGDYGYTFGSGTRLTVV.

This clonotype occurred many times. This chain links TRBV12-3 or TRBV12-4 with TRBJ1-3; D ambiguous. This CDR3 has 13 amino acids. V dropped 8 bases and J dropped 1 base, with 9 bases sitting between them. The chain's CDR3 is CASGTISGNTIYF. CDR3 in DNA: TGTGCCAGCGGAACAATATCTGGAAACACCATATATTTT.

Comment on this clonotype: The junction differs from germline at one of its ends, possibly a read error. The chain couples TRBV6-5 to TRBJ2-7; D is unresolved. The CDR3 is 10 residues long. CDR1 and CDR2 from the germline V gene are MNHEY and SVGAGI. The CDR3 bases are TGTGCCAGCAGGGGTTTCGAGCAGTACTTT. It specifies CASRGFEQYF.

The V gene is TRBV29-1, the J gene TRBJ2-1, with D tentatively TRBD1 or TRBD2 (5 bases each). This CDR3 is 13 amino acids long. Trimming stripped 7 bases from V and 10 bases from J, with 20 bases between. Per the germline V gene, CDR1 is SQVTM and CDR2 is ANQGSEA. CDR3 DNA sequence: TGCAGCGCTACCGGGACCGCCACCTACGAGCAGTTCTTC. It specifies CSATGTATYEQFF.

This clonotype is medium-sized. The CDR3 nucleotides are TGCAGTGCTAGAGCACTAGCGGGGGCCCAGTACGAGCAGTACTTC. Translation gives CSARALAGAQYEQYF. The chain recombines TRBV20-1 with TRBJ2-7; 11 positions agree with TRBD2. Germline CDR1 and CDR2: DFQATT and SNEGSKA (reference sequence). The CDR3 spans 15 residues. V lost 1 base and J lost 4; bases outside the gene matches: 6.

The CDR3 here is CASSWRDRGNEQYF. CDR3 DNA: TGCGCCAGCAGCTGGAGGGACAGGGGGAACGAGCAGTACTTC. The chain couples TRBV5-1 to TRBJ2-7; 11 positions agree with TRBD1. The CDR3 consists of 14 residues. V was clipped by 3 bases and J by 5 bases; unmatched bases: 4. Per the germline V gene, CDR1 is SGHRS and CDR2 is YFSETQ.

At least ten counts were recorded for this clonotype. The CDR3 sequence is CASGWVSTDTQYF. CDR3 nucleotide sequence: TGTGCCAGCGGTTGGGTTTCGACAGATACGCAGTATTTT. V usage is TRBV6-6 and J usage is TRBJ2-3; D not resolved. The CDR3 loop spans 13 amino acids. Germline CDR1 is MNHNY and CDR2 is SVGAGI (reference sequence). Trimming took 8 bases from V and 3 from J, leaving 12 bases between them.

In its sample, this clonotype is medium-sized. This chain uses TRBV24-1 with TRBJ1-2; D is unresolved. The germline V and J ends were trimmed by 5 bases and 8 bases, with 8 bases remaining between them. The CDR3 consists of 11 residues. From germline, CDR1 is KGHDR and CDR2 SFDVKD. CDR3 sequence reads: CATSGMQGYTF. The DNA for the CDR3 is TGTGCCACCAGTGGCATGCAGGGCTACACCTTC.

This clonotype was seen a few times. The chain has TRBV14 and TRBJ1-1, with TRBD1 identical over 7 bases. The CDR3 has 17 residues. The V segment lost 0 bases and the J segment 1 base; nucleotides outside the gene matches: 8. Germline V lookup: CDR1 SGHDN, CDR2 FVKESK. CDR3 sequence reads: CASSQDFWDRENTEAFF. For the CDR3, the DNA is TGTGCCAGCAGCCAAGATTTTTGGGACAGAGAGAACACTGAAGCTTTCTTT. The entire variable domain, with the rest obtained from reference TRBV14 and TRBJ1-1, is as follows: EAGVTQFPSHSVIEKGQTVTLRCDPISGHDNLYWYRRVMGKEIKFLLHFVKESKQDESGMPNNRFLAERTGGTYSTLKVQPAELEDSGVYFCASSQDFWDRENTEAFFGQGTRLTVV.

This clonotype was counted only a few times. This chain links TRBV7-8 with TRBJ2-5, with no clear D. The CDR3 length is 14 residues. Germline V CDR1 and CDR2: SGHVS, FQNEAQ. Trimming took 7 bases from V and 5 from J, leaving 17 bases between them. In DNA, the CDR3 is TGTGCCAGCACCCGACACCTAGTTTCGGAGACCCAGTACTTC. Its protein product is CASTRHLVSETQYF.

The chain recombines TRBV5-4 with TRBJ2-6; D not certain. The CDR3 consists of 14 residues. Germline lookup yields CDR1 SGHNT and CDR2 YYREEE (reference sequence). Trimming cost V 4 bases and J 0 bases, with 5 bases left between them. The CDR3 DNA sequence: TGTGCCAGCAGCCCCAGCTCTGGGGCCAACGTCCTGACTTTC. It encodes CASSPSSGANVLTF.

The chain carries TRBV2 and TRBJ2-7; 8 bases are a match to TRBD2. Germline-derived CDR1 and CDR2 are SNHLY and FYNNEI. The CDR3 has 15 amino acids. V shed 5 bases, J shed 7 bases, and the junction held 13 bases outside the gene matches. Written as DNA, the CDR3 is TGTGCCAGCAGTTACACTAACGGGAGGGCCAAAGAGCAGTACTTC. This translates into CASSYTNGRAKEQYF.

This clonotype is categorized as large (0.1 to 1%). The chain carries TRBV9 and TRBJ2-1; 7 bases line up with TRBD1. Trimming cost V 3 bases and J 2 bases; bases outside gene matches: 5. Germline CDR1 SGDLS, CDR2 YYNGEE. The CDR3 loop spans 15 amino acids. CDR3 DNA: TGTGCCAGCAGCGCCGACAGGGACACCTACAATGAGCAGTTCTTC. Translating it yields CASSADRDTYNEQFF.

This clonotype came up once. The chain combines TRBV20-1 with TRBJ1-4; D might be TRBD1 (5 bases). This CDR3 contains 16 residues. The germline V and J ends were trimmed by 1 base and 0 bases, with 12 bases remaining between them. Per the germline V gene, CDR1 is DFQATT and CDR2 is SNEGSKA (reference sequence). For the CDR3, the DNA is TGCAGTGCTAGAGGGGGGACTGCTGCAACTAATGAAAAACTGTTTTTT. It translates to CSARGGTAATNEKLFF.

By its share, this clonotype is medium-sized (0.01 to 0.1%). V is TRBV20-1 and J is TRBJ2-5, with TRBD2 matching over 12 bases. J gave up 5 bases and V 0 bases, and 7 bases lay outside the gene matches. CDR3 length equals 16 residues. The germline gives CDR1 DFQATT, CDR2 SNEGSKA (reference sequence). The CDR3 coding sequence is TGCAGTGCTAGAGATGCTAGCGGGGGGGCTTTTGAGACCCAGTACTTC. Translated, it gives CSARDASGGAFETQYF.

This clonotype was counted only a few times. The chain joins TRBV9 to TRBJ1-4, with D unclear. This CDR3 has 14 amino acids. V dropped 4 bases and J dropped 8 bases, with 15 bases sitting between them. CDR1 SGDLS and CDR2 YYNGEE come from the germline V gene. CDR3 loop: CASSPPGKNEKLFF. CDR3 coding DNA: TGTGCCAGCAGCCCACCCGGGAAAAACGAAAAACTGTTTTTT.